Listed below are T cell receptor beta chains from one sample, sequenced in a study of cytomegalovirus exposure and HLA in healthy donors. Method: immunoSEQ multiplex PCR; TCRdb's copy keeps in-frame clones and lacks some. This sample has fewer than 200,000 clones, with about 65% found just once. The sequencing input was PBMCs. All receptors derive from a man between 40 and 49 years old in good health and CMV-seropositive. Each CDR3 is given with its conserved first and last residue. The order of the fields is V gene, clone size, J gene, D gene, CDR3 length, CDR3 DNA, CDR3 protein. D genes are given only for firm matches. Not every row has a clone size; where given, it reads once, few, many or a size class.

>TRBV2|.|TRBJ1-1|TRBD1|12
TGTGCCAGCAGTGAACCGGGACAGGGGGCTTTCTTT
CASSEPGQGAFF
>TRBV2|.|TRBJ2-2|.|12
TGTGCCAGCACCACGAACACCGGGGAGCTGTTTTTT
CASTTNTGELFF
>TRBV4-1|.|TRBJ2-7|.|14
TGCGCCAGCAGCAGGGGGACACTATCCTACGAGCAGTACTTC
CASSRGTLSYEQYF
>TRBV19|.|TRBJ1-2|TRBD1|13
TGTGCCAGTAGTACCCGGACAGGAGATGGCTACACCTTC
CASSTRTGDGYTF
>TRBV6-6|.|TRBJ2-7|.|14
TGTGCCAGCAGCCTGGTTGGACTGTCCTACGAGCAGTACTTC
CASSLVGLSYEQYF
>TRBV6-1|few|TRBJ2-3|TRBD1|13
TGTGCCAGCAGTGACTCGGACAGGGGAACGCAGTATTTT
CASSDSDRGTQYF
>TRBV27|.|TRBJ2-7|.|16
TGTGCCAGCAGTTTACGGGGGACGATGAGCTCCTACGAGCAGTACTTC
CASSLRGTMSSYEQYF
>TRBV6-6|.|TRBJ2-7|.|16
TGTGCCAGCAGTTACTCTGCGGGGATAAACCCCTACGAGCAGTACTTC
CASSYSAGINPYEQYF
>TRBV18|once|TRBJ1-1|.|16
TGTGCCAGCTCTAGGATGGAAGGACAGCGGAACACTGAAGCTTTCTTT
CASSRMEGQRNTEAFF
>TRBV7-7|.|TRBJ2-7|TRBD1|13
TGTGCTAGCAGCTTGGACAGGGCGGCCGAGCAGTACTTC
CASSLDRAAEQYF
>TRBV30|.|TRBJ2-1|TRBD2|14
TGTGCCTGGAGCTTCGAAGCGGGGAGCAATGAGCAGTTCTTC
CAWSFEAGSNEQFF
>TRBV7-9|few|TRBJ2-4|TRBD2|16
TGTGCCAGCAGCTCCCCCCTAGGTGGGGGGAGGGACATTCAGTACTTC
CASSSPLGGGRDIQYF
>TRBV7-2|.|TRBJ2-5|TRBD2|15
TGTGCCAGCAGCTTTCGCCCGGGGGGGGGAGAGACCCAGTACTTC
CASSFRPGGGETQYF